In its sample, the clone carrying this TCR beta chain was seen many times. Antigen unknown. A single record per CDR3 protein comes from TCRdb applying MiXCR to the 5' RACE reads. The sample records about 240,000 distinct CDR3 sequences, 6% to 8.5% being singletons. Germline loops: CDR1 MGHRA, CDR2 YSYEKL. The CDR3 runs to 17 residues. The V and J ends lost 1 base and 4 bases respectively, with 16 bases between them. This record comes from a study of identical twins. Overall study findings and caveats: Cord blood beta clonotypes that were abundant carried fewer insertions, and memory repertoires showed no such trend. In zero-insertion analyses, partial confounding could arise from invariant MAIT and iNKT cells.

Another study also made use of these data, one on yellow fever vaccine responses in identical twins.

The sample consisted of CD8+ T cells sorted from blood. This sequence was found in a woman under 30 in good health. The chain joins TRBV4-1 to TRBJ1-4; D gene ambiguous. CDR3 amino acids: CASSQGALLRDNEKLFF. CDR3 DNA sequence: TGCGCCAGCAGCCAAGGGGCCCTTTTGAGGGATAATGAAAAACTGTTTTTT.